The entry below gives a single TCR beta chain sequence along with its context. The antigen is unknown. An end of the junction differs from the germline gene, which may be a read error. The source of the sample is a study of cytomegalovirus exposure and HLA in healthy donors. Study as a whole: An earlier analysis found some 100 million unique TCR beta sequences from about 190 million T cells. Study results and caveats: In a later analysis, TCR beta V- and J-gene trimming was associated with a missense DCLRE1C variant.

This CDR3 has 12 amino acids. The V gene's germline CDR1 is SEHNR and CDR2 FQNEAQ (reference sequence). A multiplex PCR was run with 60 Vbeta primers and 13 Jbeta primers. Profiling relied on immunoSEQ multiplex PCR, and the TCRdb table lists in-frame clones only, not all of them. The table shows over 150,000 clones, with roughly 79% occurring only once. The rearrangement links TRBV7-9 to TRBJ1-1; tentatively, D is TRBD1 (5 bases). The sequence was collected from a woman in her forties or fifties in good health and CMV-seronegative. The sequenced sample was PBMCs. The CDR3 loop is CSSSQEWGGAFF. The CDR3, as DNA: TGTTCCAGCAGCCAGGAGTGGGGGGGTGCTTTCTTT.